What follows describes a single TCR beta chain. This receptor's antigen is unknown. Base quality data are lacking; no much larger clone is found one base away. CDR1 and CDR2 (SGHDN, FVKESK) derive from the germline V gene. From the cysteine through the phenylalanine, the CDR3 covers 17 amino acids. Of the read, only the CDR3 DNA is kept; its 51 bases are in frame from base 1. The junction shows trimming of 4 bases on V and 3 bases on J, and the gene matches do not reach 10 bases of it. These data belong to a study of blood T cell repertoires in COVID-19 (dated by TCRdb to the early 2020s). Regarding the research as a whole: Collaborator samples came from the United States, Italy and Spain and covered acute and convalescent phases of COVID-19. The repertoires were made available in a free public database intended to serve as a resource for research on the immune response to SARS-CoV-2. Deeply sampled blood TCRbeta repertoires from subjects exposed to, actively infected with, or recovered from COVID-19 were included in the dataset. Nearly every sample came with metadata listing a de-identified subject ID, COVID-19 status, age in years and sex. The prospective study material was composed of cDNA or gDNA derived from T cells, B-cell-depleted T cells, or PBMCs. The samples were drawn from the first 160 participants of the ongoing ImmuneRACE study and from some 1,300 subjects provided by 6 global collaborators. HLA class I and class II types, where available, came from metadata supplied by the sample provider rather than from assay-based typing.

TCRbeta CDR3 regions were amplified from genomic DNA by means of the immunoSEQ Assay, a bias-controlled multiplex PCR. Per the original workflow: The number of nucleated cells in each sample was estimated from the amplification of reference gene primers within the assay. To quantify the absolute abundance of each unique TCRbeta CDR3 rearrangement, sequence reads were collapsed and filtered. For each sample, productive Simpson clonality was calculated by taking the square root of Simpson's diversity index across productive rearrangements. This immuneACCESS table, as held by TCRdb, lists in-frame sequences with V and J called but not all clones. Of the missing ones, under half trace to an unresolved V gene in checked studies; the others have no known cause. The V and J calls and clone size are taken from that table; D and trimming were inferred from the DNA. The sample table shows a few hundred thousand clones, and approximately 91% are seen once. The ten largest clones represent just under 1% of the sample.

On the study overall, not on this receptor specifically: The amount of clinical and demographic metadata varied by source and participant and was provided uncurated.

Enrolling through a virtual design, the prospective study's participants ranged in age from about 18 to 100 years and lived across 20 to 30 United States geographic areas. Cohort assignment in the prospective study relied on participant-reported clinical history from a screening survey and a study questionnaire. ImmuneRACE Cohort 3 recovered participants were defined by two consecutive negative NP/OP PCR tests, healthcare professional clearance, or symptom resolution. In the prospective study, mobile phlebotomists collected whole blood, serum and a nasopharyngeal or oropharyngeal swab from each participant. Over an approximately two-month period, participants in the prospective study had the option of providing additional blood draws and questionnaires. Before DNA extraction, blood samples from the prospective study were shipped at room temperature or frozen.

The sequence derives from a woman under 40 who had recovered from COVID-19. Input material: PBMCs or T cells enriched from blood (not recorded which). The chain is encoded by TRBV14 joined to TRBJ2-3; 10 nucleotides in the junction match TRBD2. The DNA sequence is TGTGCCAGCAGCCCCCACAGGGGAGCGGGGGGGACAGATACGCAGTATTTT. The resulting protein is CASSPHRGAGGTDTQYF.